Included here is one TCR beta chain sequence, with context. Its antigen remains unidentified. Repertoires were generated with immunoSEQ multiplex PCR, while TCRdb's copy carries only in-frame clones and drops some. The table shows under 80,000 clones, with over 75% occurring only once. The source of the sample is a study of T cell responses to AZD1222 COVID-19 vaccine. Overall study results and limits: Among the donors, most were white British and more were female, and clonal diversity was possibly underestimated.

CDR1 and CDR2 from the germline V gene are MDHEN and SYDVKM. Trimming took off 10 bases at V and 4 bases at J, with 20 bases between the two ends. CDR3 length equals 15 residues. The chain has TRBV28 and TRBJ1-5, with D unresolved. The sequence was obtained from an adult who received the AZD1222 COVID-19 vaccine. Sequenced material: peripheral blood, taken 28 days after the second AZD1222 dose. CDR3 coding DNA: TGTGCCATCGCGAAAGGCCTTTTAGTGAATCAGCCCCAGCATTTT. As protein: CAIAKGLLVNQPQHF. Filled out from reference TRBV28 and TRBJ1-5, the complete variable domain reads DVKVTQSSRYLVKRTGEKVFLECVQDMDHENMFWYRQDPGLGLRLIYFSYDVKMKEKGDIPEGYSVSREKKERFSLILESASTNQTSMYLCAIAKGLLVNQPQHFGDGTRLSIL.